Following are 27 T cell receptor beta chains from one sample sequenced in a study of cytomegalovirus exposure and HLA in healthy donors. Primers included in the PCR were 60 Vbeta and 13 Jbeta primers. This table comes from immunoSEQ multiplex PCR, and its TCRdb copy is limited to in-frame clones, with some not included. Of 80,000 to 100,000 clones listed, under 75% were seen once; the top ten hold 1.2%. The specimen was PBMCs. These receptors were taken from a female donor in good health and CMV-seronegative.

The rearrangement uses TRBV28 and TRBJ2-1; maybe TRBD2 (7 bases). CDR3 length: 14 amino acids. The V gene's germline CDR1 is MDHEN and CDR2 SYDVKM. The V end lost 6 bases, the J end lost 6 bases, and 15 bases lay between the germline ends. CDR3 in amino acids: CASSKAGARNEQFF. The CDR3 DNA reads TGTGCCAGCAGCAAGGCGGGGGCTCGCAATGAGCAGTTCTTC.

The chain links TRBV9 to TRBJ2-7; D perhaps matches TRBD2 (5 bases). Trimming took off 0 bases at V and 2 bases at J, with 12 bases between the two ends. The CDR3 totals 15 residues. Germline V gene lookup returns CDR1 SGDLS and CDR2 YYNGEE. The CDR3 nucleotides are TGTGCCAGCAGCGTAGCAGAAGGGAGACCCTACGAGCAGTACTTC. Its translation: CASSVAEGRPYEQYF.

The chain uses TRBV15 and TRBJ1-1, with TRBD1 matching 8 bases. The CDR3 consists of 14 residues. In germline, CDR1 is LNHNV, CDR2 YYDKDF (reference sequence). V was clipped by 1 base and J by 6 bases; unmatched bases: 4. The CDR3 bases are TGTGCCACCAGCAGAGCCGACAGGGGTTCTGAAGCTTTCTTT. Protein product: CATSRADRGSEAFF. The entire variable domain, with the rest obtained from reference TRBV15 and TRBJ1-1, is as follows: DAMVIQNPRYQVTQFGKPVTLSCSQTLNHNVMYWYQQKSSQAPKLLFHYYDKDFNNEADTPDNFQSRRPNTSFCFLDIRSPGLGDTAMYLCATSRADRGSEAFFGQGTRLTVV.

This clone was recorded once. This sequence joins TRBV5-4 and TRBJ2-1, with a weak D call TRBD2 (7 bases). Germline lookup yields CDR1 SGHNT and CDR2 YYREEE (reference sequence). The CDR3 has 14 amino acids. V shed 2 bases and J shed 8 bases, with 14 bases lying between them. CDR3 DNA: TGTGCCAGCAGCTTTGGGGGGGGGCGGGATGAGCAGTTCTTC. Translation gives CASSFGGGRDEQFF.

The CDR3 loop is CASSFGGGEAFF. The CDR3 DNA is TGTGCCAGCAGCTTCGGGGGAGGTGAAGCTTTCTTT. The chain is built from TRBV5-4 and TRBJ1-1; D possibly corresponds to TRBD1 (5 bases). The germline V and J ends were trimmed by 2 bases and 7 bases, with 9 bases remaining between them. Germline V gene sequence: CDR1 SGHNT, CDR2 YYREEE (reference sequence). This CDR3 is 12 amino acids long.

This chain connects TRBV7-3 to TRBJ2-3; TRBD2 is a possible D gene (6 bases). CDR3 length: 14 residues. Germline V gives CDR1 SGHTA, CDR2 FQGTGA. With 2 bases removed from V and 5 bases from J, the gap between germline ends came to 11 bases. This chain's CDR3 is CASSLVGSGDTQYF. DNA for the CDR3: TGTGCCAGCAGCTTAGTAGGTAGCGGAGATACGCAGTATTTT.

The rearrangement links TRBV5-4 to TRBJ1-2; perhaps TRBD1 as D (6 bases). V gave up 2 bases and J gave up 6 bases, with 14 bases separating them. The germline gives CDR1 SGHNT, CDR2 YYREEE (reference sequence). The length of the CDR3 is 14 residues. This chain's CDR3 is CASSLIARGDGYTF. The CDR3 region has the DNA TGTGCCAGCAGCTTAATAGCCAGGGGCGATGGCTACACCTTC. Using reference TRBV5-4 and TRBJ1-2 for the parts outside the CDR3, the full variable domain is ETGVTQSPTHLIKTRGQQVTLRCSSQSGHNTVSWYQQALGQGPQFIFQYYREEENGRGNFPPRFSGLQFPNYSSELNVNALELDDSALYLCASSLIARGDGYTFGSGTRLTVV.

CDR3 amino acids: CASSQTGGNQPQHF. The CDR3 DNA is TGTGCCAGCAGCCAGACAGGGGGCAATCAGCCCCAGCATTTT. The chain combines TRBV6-5 with TRBJ1-5; 8 positions match TRBD1. Germline V gene lookup returns CDR1 MNHEY and CDR2 SVGAGI. J gave up 2 bases and V 6 bases, and 3 bases lay outside the gene matches. This CDR3 has 14 amino acids.

The V and J genes are TRBV2 and TRBJ2-5; D remains unclear. The better agreement between TRBJ2-7 and the DNA end casts doubt on the J call. Germline lookup yields CDR1 SNHLY and CDR2 FYNNEI. CDR3 length: 11 amino acids. CDR3 coding DNA: TGTGCCAGCACCCTCTCCTACGAGCAGTACTTC. It translates to CASTLSYEQYF.

The genes are TRBV6-5 and TRBJ1-4, with a tentative D call TRBD1 (6 bases). Trimming took off 7 bases at V and 4 bases at J, with 13 bases between the two ends. This CDR3 is 14 amino acids long. Germline values: CDR1 MNHEY, CDR2 SVGAGI. The CDR3 coding sequence is TGTGCCAGCACCCACCGGGACAATAATGAAAAACTGTTTTTT. Its protein product is CASTHRDNNEKLFF.

The chain has TRBV11-2 and TRBJ2-1, with a possible D match to TRBD2 (5 bases). V gave up 5 bases and J gave up 10 bases, with 18 bases separating them. CDR3 size: 14 residues. Looked up from germline, CDR1 is SGHAT and CDR2 is FQNNGV. The DNA of the CDR3 is TGTGCCAGCAGCCGGGCCGGAGGCCCCCAGGAGCAGTTCTTC. Its translation is CASSRAGGPQEQFF.

The rearrangement uses TRBV15 and TRBJ1-3, with 7 bases fitting TRBD1. The V gene end was trimmed by 0 bases and the J gene end by 3 bases; junction bases not matched to a gene: 5. CDR3 length: 16 amino acids. Germline V gene sequence: CDR1 LNHNV, CDR2 YYDKDF (reference sequence). The chain's CDR3 is CATSRDLGTVGNTIYF. The CDR3 DNA sequence: TGTGCCACCAGCAGAGATCTAGGGACAGTTGGAAACACCATATATTTT. The entire variable domain, with the rest obtained from reference TRBV15 and TRBJ1-3, is as follows: DAMVIQNPRYQVTQFGKPVTLSCSQTLNHNVMYWYQQKSSQAPKLLFHYYDKDFNNEADTPDNFQSRRPNTSFCFLDIRSPGLGDTAMYLCATSRDLGTVGNTIYFGEGSWLTVV.

This clone appeared a single time. The chain employs TRBV13 and TRBJ2-2, with TRBD1 matching over 7 bases. Germline assignment: CDR1 PRHDT and CDR2 FYEKMQ (reference sequence). Losses at the gene ends were 3 bases for V and 1 base for J; bases not matched to a gene: 5. The CDR3 is made up of 16 amino acids. The CDR3, as DNA: TGTGCCAGCAGCTTGGATAGGACAGGGAACACCGGGGAGCTGTTTTTT. Encoded protein: CASSLDRTGNTGELFF.

This chain joins TRBV30 and TRBJ2-3; D possibly corresponds to TRBD1 (6 bases). Germline lookup yields CDR1 GTSNPN and CDR2 SVGIG (reference sequence). The CDR3 is 16 amino acids. V lost 1 base and J 0 bases, leaving 14 bases between the germline ends. Here the CDR3 DNA reads TGTGCCTGGAGTGAAGGGACACAATCTAGCACAGATACGCAGTATTTT. It specifies CAWSEGTQSSTDTQYF.

The chain combines TRBV4-1 with TRBJ1-2, with D uncertain. Per germline, CDR1 MGHRA and CDR2 YSYEKL. Trimming stripped 1 base from V and 9 bases from J, with 18 bases between. The CDR3 totals 15 residues. In nucleotides, the CDR3 is TGCGCCAGCAGCCAAGCCTCCGAGGGCGGCGGGCGCTACACCTTC. Encoded protein: CASSQASEGGGRYTF.

A few counts support this clone. The CDR3 loop is CASSWTLDPGELFF. As DNA, the CDR3 is TGTGCCAGCAGTTGGACACTTGACCCCGGGGAGCTGTTTTTT. The V gene is TRBV7-9, the J gene TRBJ2-2; tentatively, D is TRBD1 (5 bases). Trimming cost V 6 bases and J 6 bases, with 14 bases left between them. The CDR3 loop spans 14 amino acids. From germline, CDR1 is SEHNR and CDR2 FQNEAQ (reference sequence).

The chain joins TRBV28 to TRBJ1-1; 9 bases agree with TRBD1. From germline, CDR1 is MDHEN and CDR2 SYDVKM. With V trimmed by 7 bases and J by 0 bases, 9 bases remained unmatched. The length of the CDR3 is 16 residues. The CDR3 region is CASTPGGTGMNTEAFF. CDR3 nucleotide sequence: TGTGCCAGCACCCCTGGCGGGACAGGGATGAACACTGAAGCTTTCTTT.

The rearrangement uses TRBV6-1 and TRBJ2-7, with 8 bases identical to TRBD1. This CDR3 has 15 residues. V dropped 4 bases and J dropped 3; count of bases not matched to a gene: 8. The V gene's germline CDR1 is MNHNS and CDR2 SASEGT. The DNA of the CDR3 is TGTGCCAGCAGTGCCACGGACAGGGAGATCTACGAGCAGTACTTC. Protein: CASSATDREIYEQYF.

The chain couples TRBV7-9 to TRBJ2-1; tentatively, D is TRBD1 (6 bases). Looked up from germline, CDR1 is SEHNR and CDR2 is FQNEAQ (reference sequence). Trimming left V 4 bases short and J 4 bases short, with 17 bases between. The CDR3 runs 16 residues. The chain's CDR3 is CASSYLMGAQYNEQFF. The CDR3 DNA reads TGTGCCAGCAGCTATTTAATGGGGGCCCAGTACAATGAGCAGTTCTTC.

V and J are TRBV27 and TRBJ2-7; 7 nucleotides line up with TRBD1. Germline CDR1 MNHEY, CDR2 SMNVEV (reference sequence). The CDR3 consists of 14 residues. V trimming: 3 bases; J trimming: 4 bases; junction bases outside the gene matches: 6. The CDR3 is CASSFIGTDYEQYF. CDR3 bases: TGTGCCAGCAGTTTTATCGGGACAGATTACGAGCAGTACTTC.

This chain uses TRBV27 with TRBJ1-1; no firm D call. The CDR3 is 13 residues long. CDR1 and CDR2 from the germline V gene are MNHEY and SMNVEV (reference sequence). Trimming shortened V by 8 bases and J by 0 bases, and 10 bases separated the two germline ends. The CDR3 DNA sequence: TGTGCCAGCTGTCCACAGTTGAACACTGAAGCTTTCTTT. This translates into CASCPQLNTEAFF.

Worth noting for this clone: The same CDR3 is also encoded by other DNA sequences in this sample. V and J are TRBV19 and TRBJ2-7; TRBD1 matches 9 bases. The germline gives CDR1 LNHDA, CDR2 SQIVND (reference sequence). This CDR3 is 14 amino acids long. V was pared by 6 bases and J by 3 bases, with 6 bases of the junction left unmatched. The CDR3 loop reads CASSPRQGGYEQYF. CDR3 coding DNA: TGTGCCAGTAGCCCCAGACAGGGGGGCTACGAGCAGTACTTC.

V and J are TRBV18 and TRBJ1-4; TRBD1 agrees at 7 bases. Germline V lookup: CDR1 KGHSH, CDR2 LQKENI. The CDR3 is 13 amino acids. Unmatched junction bases numbered 1, after V lost 1 base and J lost 8 bases. This CDR3 is CASSPRDSEKLFF. The CDR3 region has the DNA TGTGCCAGCTCACCACGGGACAGCGAAAAACTGTTTTTT.

This chain joins TRBV11-3 and TRBJ1-1; maybe TRBD1 (6 bases). There are 15 residues in the CDR3. Trimming cost V 4 bases and J 2 bases, with 14 bases left between them. Germline CDR1 and CDR2: SGHNT and YENEEA. The CDR3 loop is CASSWNRDGNTEAFF. CDR3 DNA: TGTGCCAGCAGCTGGAACAGGGATGGAAACACTGAAGCTTTCTTT.

The J gene is TRBJ1-4, the V gene TRBV19, with TRBD1 identical over 8 bases. J was trimmed by 3 bases and V by 4 bases; bases with no gene match: 1. CDR1 and CDR2 (germline): LNHDA, SQIVND (reference sequence). This CDR3 is built from 14 residues. DNA of the CDR3: TGTGCCAGTAGTAAGGGACAGGCTAATGAAAAACTGTTTTTT. As protein: CASSKGQANEKLFF.

This clone was recorded a few times. The genes are TRBV7-3 and TRBJ2-1; possibly TRBD2 for D (6 bases). Trimming shortened V by 3 bases and J by 8 bases, and 17 bases separated the two germline ends. Germline CDR1 SGHTA, CDR2 FQGTGA. CDR3 size: 15 residues. In DNA form, the CDR3 reads TGTGCCAGCAGCTTGGTCGGGTACGGGAGCGATGAGCAGTTCTTC. It encodes CASSLVGYGSDEQFF.

This clone was seen a handful of times. The V and J genes are TRBV29-1 and TRBJ2-7; maybe TRBD1 (5 bases). The V end was cut by 6 bases, the J end by 5 bases, with 14 bases between. CDR1 and CDR2 (germline): SQVTM, ANQGSEA. CDR3 length equals 12 residues. The CDR3: CSVAQGEHEQYF. The CDR3 coding sequence is TGCAGCGTCGCGCAGGGTGAACACGAGCAGTACTTC.